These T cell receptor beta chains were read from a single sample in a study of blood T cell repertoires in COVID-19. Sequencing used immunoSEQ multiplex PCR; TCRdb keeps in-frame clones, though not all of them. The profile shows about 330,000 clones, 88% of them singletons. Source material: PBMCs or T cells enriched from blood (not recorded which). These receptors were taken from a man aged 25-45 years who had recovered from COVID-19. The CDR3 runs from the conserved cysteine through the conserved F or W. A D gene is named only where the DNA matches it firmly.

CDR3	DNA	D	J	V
CATSDLVQGDNNEQFF	TGTGCCACCAGTGATTTGGTGCAGGGTGACAACAATGAGCAGTTCTTC	-	TRBJ2-1	TRBV24-1
CASSSPGTSGSVGTDTQYF	TGTGCCAGCAGCTCGCCCGGGACTAGCGGTAGTGTTGGCACAGATACGCAGTATTTT	TRBD2	TRBJ2-3	TRBV11-2
CASNSKHLNYGYTF	TGTGCCAGCAATTCGAAACACCTCAACTATGGCTACACCTTC	-	TRBJ1-2	TRBV6-5
CASSLTGAYEQFF	TGCGCCAGCAGCTTGACTGGGGCCTATGAGCAGTTCTTC	-	TRBJ2-1	TRBV5-1
CASSQVGGQGVQYEQYF	TGCGCCAGCAGCCAAGTCGGGGGACAGGGAGTGCAGTACGAGCAGTACTTC	TRBD1	TRBJ2-7	TRBV4-1
CASSLALGARGQPQHF	TGTGCCAGCAGCTTGGCCCTGGGGGCGAGGGGCCAGCCCCAGCATTTT	-	TRBJ1-5	TRBV5-6
CASSPGQGDEAFF	TGTGCCAGCAGCCCGGGACAGGGGGACGAAGCTTTCTTT	TRBD1	TRBJ1-1	TRBV5-4
CASSPRTGSYNSPLHF	TGTGCCAGCTCACCTCGGACAGGGTCTTATAATTCACCCCTCCACTTT	TRBD1	TRBJ1-6	TRBV18
CASRNRGGELFF	TGTGCCAGCAGAAACAGGGGCGGGGAGCTGTTTTTT	TRBD1	TRBJ2-2	TRBV6-5
CASSTKGFSSGGAEPAHTDTQYF	TGTGCCAGCTCAACAAAAGGCTTCAGTAGCGGGGGGGCGGAACCCGCCCACACAGATACGCAGTATTTT	TRBD2	TRBJ2-3	TRBV18